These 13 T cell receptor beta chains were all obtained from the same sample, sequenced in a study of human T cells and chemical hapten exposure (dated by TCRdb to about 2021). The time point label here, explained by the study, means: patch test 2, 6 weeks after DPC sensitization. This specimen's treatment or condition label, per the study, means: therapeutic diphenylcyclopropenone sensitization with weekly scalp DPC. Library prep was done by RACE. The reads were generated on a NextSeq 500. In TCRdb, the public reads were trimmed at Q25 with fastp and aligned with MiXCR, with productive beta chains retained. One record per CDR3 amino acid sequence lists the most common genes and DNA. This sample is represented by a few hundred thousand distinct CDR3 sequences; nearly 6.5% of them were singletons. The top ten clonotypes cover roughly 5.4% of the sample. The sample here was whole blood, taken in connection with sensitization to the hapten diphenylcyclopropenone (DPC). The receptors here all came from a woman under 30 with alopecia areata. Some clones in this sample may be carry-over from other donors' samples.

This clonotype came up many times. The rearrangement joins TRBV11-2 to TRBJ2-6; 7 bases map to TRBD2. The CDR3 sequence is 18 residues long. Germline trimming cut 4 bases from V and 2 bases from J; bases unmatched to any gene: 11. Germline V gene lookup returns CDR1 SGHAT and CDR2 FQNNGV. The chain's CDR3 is CASSSWLQGGAGANVLTF. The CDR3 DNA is TGTGCCAGCAGCTCCTGGTTGCAGGGAGGGGCTGGGGCCAACGTCCTGACTTTC.

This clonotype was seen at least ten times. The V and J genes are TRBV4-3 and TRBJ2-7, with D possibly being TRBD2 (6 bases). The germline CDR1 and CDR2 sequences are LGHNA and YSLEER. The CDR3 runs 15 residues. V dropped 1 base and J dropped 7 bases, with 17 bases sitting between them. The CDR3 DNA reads TGCGCCAGCAGCCAAGGGTCCCAGGGACTGGGGGAGCAGTACTTC. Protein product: CASSQGSQGLGEQYF.

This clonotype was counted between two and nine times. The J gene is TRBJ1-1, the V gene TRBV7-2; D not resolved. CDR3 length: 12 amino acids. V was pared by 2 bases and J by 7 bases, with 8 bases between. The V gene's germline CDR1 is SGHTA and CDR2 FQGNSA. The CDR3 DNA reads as TGTGCCAGCAGCTTATCTTGGGATGAAGCTTTCTTT. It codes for CASSLSWDEAFF.

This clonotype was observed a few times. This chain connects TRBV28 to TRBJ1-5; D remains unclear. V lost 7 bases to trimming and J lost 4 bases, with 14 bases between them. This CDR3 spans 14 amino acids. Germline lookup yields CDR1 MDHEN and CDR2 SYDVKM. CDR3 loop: CASTPDLRNQPQHF. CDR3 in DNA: TGTGCCAGCACCCCGGATCTGAGGAATCAGCCCCAGCATTTT. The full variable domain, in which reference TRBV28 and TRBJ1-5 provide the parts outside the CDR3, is DVKVTQSSRYLVKRTGEKVFLECVQDMDHENMFWYRQDPGLGLRLIYFSYDVKMKEKGDIPEGYSVSREKKERFSLILESASTNQTSMYLCASTPDLRNQPQHFGDGTRLSIL.

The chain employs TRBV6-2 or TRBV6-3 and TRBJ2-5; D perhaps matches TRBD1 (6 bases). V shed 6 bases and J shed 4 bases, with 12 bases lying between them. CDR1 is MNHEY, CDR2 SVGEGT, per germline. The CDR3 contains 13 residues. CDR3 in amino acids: CASSPPDRETQYF. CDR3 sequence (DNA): TGTGCCAGCAGCCCCCCGGACAGAGAGACCCAGTACTTC.

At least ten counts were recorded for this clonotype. CDR3 nucleotides: TGTGCCAGCAGCTTAGAGGCGGGGCGAAACACTGAAGCTTTCTTT. Protein sequence: CASSLEAGRNTEAFF. J is TRBJ1-1 and V is TRBV13, with D possibly TRBD1 on 5 matching bases. This CDR3 is 15 amino acids long. Trimming removed 1 base at V and 2 bases at J, with 11 bases between. Looked up from germline, CDR1 is PRHDT and CDR2 is FYEKMQ (reference sequence).

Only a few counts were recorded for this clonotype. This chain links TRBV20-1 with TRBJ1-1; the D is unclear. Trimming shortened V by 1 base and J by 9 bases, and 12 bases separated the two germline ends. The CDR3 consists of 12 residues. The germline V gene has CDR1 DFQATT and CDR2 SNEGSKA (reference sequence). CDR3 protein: CSARGLFEKAFF. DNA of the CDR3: TGCAGTGCTAGAGGACTCTTTGAAAAAGCTTTCTTT.

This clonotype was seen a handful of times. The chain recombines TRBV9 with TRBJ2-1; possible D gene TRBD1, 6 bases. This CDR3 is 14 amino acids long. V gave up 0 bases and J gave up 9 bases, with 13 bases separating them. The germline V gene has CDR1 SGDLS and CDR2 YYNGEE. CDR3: CASSVVSRGSEQFF. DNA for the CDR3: TGTGCCAGCAGCGTAGTTTCCAGGGGAAGTGAGCAGTTCTTC.

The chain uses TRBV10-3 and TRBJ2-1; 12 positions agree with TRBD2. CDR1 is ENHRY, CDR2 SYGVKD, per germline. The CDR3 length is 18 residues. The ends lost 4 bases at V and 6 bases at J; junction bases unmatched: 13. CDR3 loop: CAISGARDGTSGSNEQFF. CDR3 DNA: TGTGCCATCAGTGGGGCCCGAGATGGGACTAGCGGGTCCAATGAGCAGTTCTTC.

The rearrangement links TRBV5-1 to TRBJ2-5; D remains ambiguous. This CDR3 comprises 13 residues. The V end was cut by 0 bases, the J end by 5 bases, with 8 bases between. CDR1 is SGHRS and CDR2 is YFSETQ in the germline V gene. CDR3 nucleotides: TGCGCCAGCAGCTTGGTAGAGATGGAGACCCAGTACTTC. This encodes CASSLVEMETQYF.

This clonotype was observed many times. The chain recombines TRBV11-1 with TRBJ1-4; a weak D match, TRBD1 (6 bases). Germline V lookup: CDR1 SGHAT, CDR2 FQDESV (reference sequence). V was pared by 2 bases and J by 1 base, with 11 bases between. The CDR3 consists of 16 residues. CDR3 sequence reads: CASSLPRGGTNEKLFF. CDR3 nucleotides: TGTGCCAGCAGCTTACCCAGGGGTGGAACTAATGAAAAACTGTTTTTT.

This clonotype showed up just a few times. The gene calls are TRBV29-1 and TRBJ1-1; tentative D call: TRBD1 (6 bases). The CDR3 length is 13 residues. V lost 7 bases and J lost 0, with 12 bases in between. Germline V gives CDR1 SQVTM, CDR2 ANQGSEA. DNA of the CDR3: TGCAGCGGCCATACAGGGATGAACACTGAAGCTTTCTTT. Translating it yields CSGHTGMNTEAFF.

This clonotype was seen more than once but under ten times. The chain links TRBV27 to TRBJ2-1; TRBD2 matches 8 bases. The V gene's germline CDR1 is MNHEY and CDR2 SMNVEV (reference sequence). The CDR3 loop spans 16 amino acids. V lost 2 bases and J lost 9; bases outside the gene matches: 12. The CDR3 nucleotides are TGTGCCAGCAGTTTACGTGCGGGGGGCTGGGACGGTGAGCAGTTCTTC. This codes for CASSLRAGGWDGEQFF.